This T cell receptor beta chain comes out of a study of cytomegalovirus exposure and HLA in healthy donors. PCR amplification relied on 60 Vbeta primers (plus 13 Jbeta primers). Profiled with immunoSEQ multiplex PCR; TCRdb holds only in-frame clones, not every one. The sample includes roughly 240,000 clones, around 83% of them seen just once. V lost 4 bases to trimming and J lost 7 bases; unmatched junction nucleotides: 8. The CDR3 contains 14 residues. Germline-derived CDR1 and CDR2 are MGHDK and SYGVNS. Study-level results: A later analysis reportedly identified an Asian-associated ancestry cluster as carrying fewer N-insertions than the approximately 670-donor mean.

As concerns this clone: Antigen: not known.

This receptor was obtained from a girl aged 2 to 9 in good health and CMV-seronegative. The specimen sequenced was PBMCs. The V and J genes are TRBV25-1 and TRBJ2-7; 9 bases align to TRBD1. CDR3 DNA: TGTGCCAGCAGTGTTGGACAGGGGCTGAGAGAGCAGTACTTC. This gives the protein CASSVGQGLREQYF.